This record looks at one T cell receptor (beta chain) sequence and its context. Here immunoSEQ multiplex PCR was the method, and the copy in TCRdb shows in-frame clones only, minus some. The top ten hold under 3% of the sample, which has roughly 70,000 clones, 70% to 90% seen once. This entry is derived from a study of OX40 agonist ivuxolimab in advanced cancers. With 6 bases clipped from V and 8 bases from J, the junction kept 10 bases outside the gene matches. Germline V gives CDR1 LGHNT, CDR2 FRNRAP. The CDR3 runs to 14 residues. Blood sampling was done at baseline, cycle 4 day 1, and cycle 7 day 1.

The receptor was isolated from an adult with an advanced solid tumor such as melanoma, head and neck, liver or kidney cancer. Sequences were derived from CD4+ or CD8+ T cells sorted from blood, sampled in a trial of the OX40 agonist ivuxolimab. The gene calls are TRBV12-5 and TRBJ2-1; 7 nucleotides match TRBD1. The CDR3 protein is CASGPGNRGDEQFF. The DNA for the CDR3 is TGTGCTAGTGGCCCTGGGAACAGGGGCGATGAGCAGTTCTTC. Full variable domain (outside the CDR3, taken from reference TRBV12-5 and TRBJ2-1): DARVTQTPRHKVTEMGQEVTMRCQPILGHNTVFWYRQTMMQGLELLAYFRNRAPLDDSGMPKDRFSAEMPDATLATLKIQPSEPRDSAVYFCASGPGNRGDEQFFGPGTRLTVL.